Each of the 27 T cell receptor beta chains below was sequenced from the same sample in a study of sequential checkpoint blockade in melanoma. The treatment denotes: randomized to nivolumab then ipilimumab (arm A) or the reverse (arm B). TCRdb keeps only in-frame clones here, not all; method: immunoSEQ multiplex PCR. The sample has 15,000 to 20,000 clones; roughly 70% are singletons. Sample: CD8+ T cells sorted from blood (inferred from file names), taken from a patient given nivolumab and ipilimumab in sequence. The receptor set was obtained from a human donor with melanoma.

The V and J genes are TRBV29-1 and TRBJ2-3, with 9 bases matching TRBD1. Trimming removed 8 bases from V and 1 base from J; junction bases left unmatched: 16. Germline V lookup: CDR1 SQVTM, CDR2 ANQGSEA. The CDR3 is 17 amino acids. In DNA, the CDR3 is TGCAGCACCCGGGACAGGGTCCACCCTAGGGGCACAGATACGCAGTATTTT. Translating it yields CSTRDRVHPRGTDTQYF.

The rearrangement joins TRBV7-9 to TRBJ2-2; 8 bases are a match to TRBD2. Unmatched junction bases numbered 4, after V lost 5 bases and J lost 5 bases. The CDR3 loop spans 14 amino acids. The germline V gene encodes CDR1 SEHNR and CDR2 FQNEAQ (reference sequence). CDR3 amino acids: CASSMGTRTGELFF. Here the CDR3 DNA reads TGTGCCAGCAGCATGGGGACTAGAACCGGGGAGCTGTTTTTT.

The rearrangement uses TRBV10-1 and TRBJ2-5, with D possibly being TRBD1 (6 bases). The better agreement between TRBJ2-7 and the DNA end casts doubt on the J call. Germline loops: CDR1 WNHNN, CDR2 SYGVQD (reference sequence). CDR3 length: 14 amino acids. The CDR3 region is CASSEVGQTYEQYF. The CDR3 nucleotides are TGCGCCAGCAGTGAGGTCGGACAGACCTACGAGCAGTACTTC.

This chain links TRBV13 with TRBJ2-3, with 13 bases fitting TRBD2. CDR3 size: 15 residues. The J segment lost 12 bases and the V segment lost 2 bases, leaving 8 bases of the junction unmatched. CDR1 PRHDT and CDR2 FYEKMQ come from the germline V gene (reference sequence). DNA of the CDR3: TGTGCCAGCAGCTTACCATTGACTAGCGGGAGGCCCCAGTATTTT. Protein: CASSLPLTSGRPQYF.

Only one count was recorded for this clone. This sequence joins TRBV29-1 and TRBJ1-1; D may be TRBD1 (5 bases). This CDR3 has 13 residues. Germline V gene data show CDR1 as SQVTM and CDR2 as ANQGSEA. V shed 1 base and J shed 4 bases, with 10 bases lying between them. CDR3 nucleotides: TGCAGCGTTGAAGTGGTGGGGGGCACTGAAGCTTTCTTT. It is translated as CSVEVVGGTEAFF.

The CDR3 is CASSLQMNTEAFF. CDR3 sequence (DNA): TGTGCCAGCAGTTTACAAATGAACACTGAAGCTTTCTTT. The chain carries TRBV27 and TRBJ1-1; D gene unclear. Trimming pared 2 bases from V and 0 bases from J, leaving 4 bases between. CDR3 length equals 13 residues. The germline gives CDR1 MNHEY, CDR2 SMNVEV (reference sequence).

V is TRBV6-5 and J is TRBJ2-1; D ambiguous. Trimming left V 2 bases short and J 0 bases short, with 5 bases between. Germline V gene lookup returns CDR1 MNHEY and CDR2 SVGAGI. This CDR3 region has 14 residues. The CDR3 nucleotides are TGTGCCAGCAGTTACAGAGTCTCCTACAATGAGCAGTTCTTC. Translated: CASSYRVSYNEQFF.

The rearrangement links TRBV10-3 to TRBJ2-1; D remains unclear. The V end lost 2 bases, the J end lost 2 bases, and 7 bases lay between the germline ends. Germline values: CDR1 ENHRY, CDR2 SYGVKD. CDR3 length: 14 amino acids. The CDR3 bases are TGTGCCATCAGTGAGGACGGAGCCTACAATGAGCAGTTCTTC. It is translated as CAISEDGAYNEQFF.

This rearrangement joins TRBV29-1 to TRBJ1-2; the D gene is possibly TRBD1 (5 bases). CDR3 length: 14 amino acids. The V gene lost 6 bases and the J gene lost 6 bases, with 20 bases spanning the gap. The germline CDR1 and CDR2 sequences are SQVTM and ANQGSEA. CDR3 protein: CSVDFQGAGHGYTF. The CDR3 coding sequence is TGCAGCGTCGACTTTCAGGGTGCAGGGCATGGCTACACCTTC.

This chain connects TRBV6-6 to TRBJ2-1, with 9 bases that match TRBD1. This CDR3 comprises 16 residues. V shed 6 bases, J shed 10 bases, and the junction held 16 bases outside the gene matches. The germline CDR1 and CDR2 sequences are MNHNY and SVGAGI (reference sequence). The CDR3 DNA reads as TGTGCCAGCAGCCTAGATAGGGACAGGGTTTCGGGGGAGCAGTTCTTC. As protein: CASSLDRDRVSGEQFF.

V is TRBV7-2 and J is TRBJ1-1, with 9 bases that match TRBD1. V lost 5 bases, J lost 0 bases, and 7 bases stayed unmatched. The CDR3 spans 16 residues. Germline V lookup: CDR1 SGHTA, CDR2 FQGNSA. CDR3: CASSLGTGLLNTEAFF. CDR3 DNA sequence: TGTGCCAGCAGCCTTGGGACAGGGCTCTTGAACACTGAAGCTTTCTTT.

This chain uses TRBV19 with TRBJ2-1, with TRBD1 matching 7 bases. Germline V lookup: CDR1 LNHDA, CDR2 SQIVND (reference sequence). This CDR3 is 15 amino acids long. V lost 3 bases, J lost 5 bases, and 7 bases stayed unmatched. CDR3 coding DNA: TGTGCCAGTAGTATTTCAGGACAGGTTAACAATGAGCAGTTCTTC. It codes for CASSISGQVNNEQFF.

The chain links TRBV7-2 to TRBJ1-1; the match to TRBD1 covers 9 bases. The CDR3 is made up of 15 amino acids. Germline CDR1 is SGHTA and CDR2 is FQGNSA. J was trimmed by 1 base and V by 3 bases; bases with no gene match: 3. The CDR3 nucleotides are TGTGCCAGCAGCTTCCCGGGACAGGGGAACACTGAAGCTTTCTTT. Protein: CASSFPGQGNTEAFF.

This clone was counted a single time. J is TRBJ2-7 and V is TRBV27; TRBD2 is a possible D gene (6 bases). Germline V gives CDR1 MNHEY, CDR2 SMNVEV (reference sequence). There are 13 residues in the CDR3. Trimming cost V 7 bases and J 0 bases, with 10 bases left between them. The CDR3 sequence is CASTTAGSYEQYF. CDR3 coding DNA: TGTGCCAGCACCACAGCGGGCTCCTACGAGCAGTACTTC.

This chain joins TRBV29-1 and TRBJ2-1; tentatively, D is TRBD1 (6 bases). Germline assignment: CDR1 SQVTM and CDR2 ANQGSEA. The CDR3 is 10 amino acids. The CDR3 DNA reads as TGCAGTATAGGGGGCAATGAGCAGTTCTTC. As protein: CSIGGNEQFF.

Judged by abundance, this clone is medium-sized. The chain uses TRBV19 and TRBJ2-7; 7 nucleotides match TRBD1. V dropped 3 bases and J dropped 3; count of bases not matched to a gene: 5. The CDR3 runs to 14 residues. Germline assignment: CDR1 LNHDA and CDR2 SQIVND (reference sequence). CDR3 nucleotide sequence: TGTGCCAGTAGTATCCGGACAGGCGTCTACGAGCAGTACTTC. It encodes CASSIRTGVYEQYF.

The J gene is TRBJ1-2, the V gene TRBV19; 7 nucleotides agree with TRBD1. The CDR3 is 15 amino acids. From germline, CDR1 is LNHDA and CDR2 SQIVND (reference sequence). J gave up 4 bases and V 3 bases, and 8 bases lay outside the gene matches. The CDR3 DNA follows: TGTGCCAGTAGTATTCCCACGACAGGGAGCTATGGCTACACCTTC. This codes for CASSIPTTGSYGYTF.

The chain employs TRBV6-5 and TRBJ2-7; D is possibly TRBD2 (6 bases). CDR1 MNHEY and CDR2 SVGAGI come from the germline V gene. CDR3 length: 15 residues. The germline V and J ends were trimmed by 5 bases and 2 bases, with 16 bases remaining between them. CDR3 in amino acids: CASSATSTTPYEQYF. The CDR3 DNA is TGTGCCAGCAGTGCAACTAGCACTACCCCCTACGAGCAGTACTTC.

In DNA, the CDR3 is TGTGCCAGCAGCTTAGACCCAAGGACAGGGTCAAACGAGCAGTACTTC. This translates into CASSLDPRTGSNEQYF. The V gene is TRBV7-9, the J gene TRBJ2-7, with 8 bases matching TRBD1. The CDR3 is made up of 16 amino acids. Losses at the gene ends were 1 base for V and 5 bases for J; bases not matched to a gene: 10. Germline V CDR1 and CDR2: SEHNR, FQNEAQ (reference sequence).

The chain has TRBV6-5 and TRBJ2-1, with 13 nucleotides matching TRBD2. Trimming cost V 6 bases and J 7 bases; bases outside gene matches: 3. The CDR3 covers 14 residues. The germline V gene encodes CDR1 MNHEY and CDR2 SVGAGI. This chain's CDR3 is CASSTSGRANEQFF. CDR3 nucleotide sequence: TGTGCCAGCAGCACTAGCGGGAGGGCGAATGAGCAGTTCTTC.

The V call is TRBV5-1, the J call TRBJ2-5; D remains ambiguous. The assigned J gene may be wrong: the sequence end matches TRBJ2-7 better. CDR3 size: 12 residues. Germline CDR1 is SGHRS and CDR2 is YFSETQ. Written as DNA, the CDR3 is TGCGCCAGCAGCCCCTACCCTTACGAGCAGTACTTC. Its protein product is CASSPYPYEQYF.

The chain links TRBV29-1 to TRBJ2-7, with 10 bases aligning to TRBD1. Germline assignment: CDR1 SQVTM and CDR2 ANQGSEA. Germline trimming cut 4 bases from V and 4 bases from J; bases unmatched to any gene: 7. This CDR3 is built from 14 residues. This chain's CDR3 is CSVGLDRGLYEQYF. The DNA for the CDR3 is TGCAGCGTTGGGTTAGACAGGGGGCTATACGAGCAGTACTTC.

The rearrangement links TRBV5-6 to TRBJ2-3; 10 nucleotides match TRBD2. The CDR3 loop spans 17 amino acids. Germline lookup yields CDR1 SGHDT and CDR2 YYEEEE. With V trimmed by 0 bases and J by 2 bases, 6 bases remained unmatched. The CDR3 DNA reads as TGTGCCAGCAGCTTGGAACTAGCGGGGACCCTCACAGATACGCAGTATTTT. It encodes CASSLELAGTLTDTQYF.

This clone was seen once. The CDR3 protein is CASSSDRDEQFF. The CDR3 nucleotides are TGTGCCAGCTCATCTGACCGGGATGAGCAGTTCTTC. The chain couples TRBV18 to TRBJ2-1; D is uncertain. CDR1 and CDR2 (germline): KGHSH, LQKENI. The CDR3 consists of 12 residues. V lost 5 bases, J lost 8 bases, and 10 bases lay in between.

This clone has just one count. The chain links TRBV7-9 to TRBJ2-3, with D possibly TRBD2 on 6 matching bases. V dropped 6 bases and J dropped 0 bases, with 16 bases sitting between them. The CDR3 has 16 residues. Germline CDR1 and CDR2: SEHNR and FQNEAQ (reference sequence). The CDR3 nucleotides read TGTGCCAGCAGTTTCAGACTAGATTCTAGCACAGATACGCAGTATTTT. This encodes CASSFRLDSSTDTQYF. Drawing the rest from reference TRBV7-9 and TRBJ2-3, the complete variable domain is DTGVSQNPRHKITKRGQNVTFRCDPISEHNRLYWYRQTLGQGPEFLTYFQNEAQLEKSRLLSDRFSAERPKGSFSTLEIQRTEQGDSAMYLCASSFRLDSSTDTQYFGPGTRLTVL.

The chain has TRBV7-8 and TRBJ1-5, with a tentative D call TRBD1 (5 bases). The CDR3 length is 15 residues. V was trimmed by 5 bases and J by 1 base, leaving 12 bases between them. Germline-derived CDR1 and CDR2 are SGHVS and FQNEAQ. The CDR3 protein is CASSRPGKSNQPQHF. CDR3 nucleotides: TGTGCCAGCAGCCGACCAGGGAAAAGCAATCAGCCCCAGCATTTT.

The table lists this clone with a count of one. The CDR3 reads CAWSFGTRYGYTF. In nucleotides, the CDR3 is TGTGCCTGGAGTTTCGGGACTAGGTATGGCTACACCTTC. J is TRBJ1-2 and V is TRBV30, with D possibly matching TRBD1 (5 bases). CDR3 length: 13 amino acids. V dropped 2 bases and J dropped 5 bases, with 12 bases sitting between them. The V gene's germline CDR1 is GTSNPN and CDR2 SVGIG (reference sequence).